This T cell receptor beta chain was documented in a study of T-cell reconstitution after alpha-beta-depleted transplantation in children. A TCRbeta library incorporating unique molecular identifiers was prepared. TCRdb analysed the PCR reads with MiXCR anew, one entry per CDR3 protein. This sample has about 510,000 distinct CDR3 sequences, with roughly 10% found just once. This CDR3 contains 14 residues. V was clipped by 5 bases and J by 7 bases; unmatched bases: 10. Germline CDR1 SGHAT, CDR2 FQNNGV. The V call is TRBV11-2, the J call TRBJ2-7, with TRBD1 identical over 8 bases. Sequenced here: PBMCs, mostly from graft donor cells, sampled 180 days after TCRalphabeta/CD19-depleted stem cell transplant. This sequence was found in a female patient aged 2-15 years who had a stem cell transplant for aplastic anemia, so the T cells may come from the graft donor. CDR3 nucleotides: TGTGCCAGCAGCCCCAAGCGGACAGGGCGGGAGCAGTACGTC. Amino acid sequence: CASSPKRTGREQYV.